The next 25 T cell receptor beta chains were all read from a single sample in a study of patients and donors after allogeneic stem cell transplantation. A single record per CDR3 protein comes from TCRdb applying MiXCR to the RT-PCR reads. The sample includes fewer than 25,000 distinct CDR3 sequences, approximately 42% seen only once; the top ten take just under 80%. The sample comprised blood, either unsorted or a sorted T cell fraction (not recorded which). The receptors shown here come from a human donor who was either an allogeneic HSCT recipient or a stem cell or donor lymphocyte infusion donor (not recorded which). It is not recorded whose cells these are; they may come from a transplant donor.

Regarding this clonotype: Sequence at one end of the junction differs from germline and may be a read error. J is TRBJ2-1 and V is TRBV2; 11 nucleotides match TRBD2. This CDR3 spans 20 amino acids. In germline, CDR1 is SNHLY, CDR2 FYNNEI. The CDR3 spells CASREAPWLAGGRSYNEQFF. The CDR3 bases are TGTGCCAGCAGGGAAGCCCCCTGGCTAGCGGGGGGACGCTCCTACAATGAGCAGTTCTTC.

The chain carries TRBV10-3 and TRBJ1-3, with D uncertain. The V and J ends lost 2 bases and 0 bases respectively, with 8 bases between them. This CDR3 region has 15 residues. Per the germline V gene, CDR1 is ENHRY and CDR2 is SYGVKD. The CDR3 DNA follows: TGTGCCATCAGTGAGCAGCAGAGCTCTGGAAACACCATATATTTT. It is translated as CAISEQQSSGNTIYF.

The chain is built from TRBV7-9 and TRBJ2-7; 7 nucleotides match TRBD1. Trimming removed 5 bases from V and 4 bases from J; junction bases left unmatched: 8. Germline V lookup: CDR1 SEHNR, CDR2 FQNEAQ (reference sequence). CDR3 size: 14 residues. CDR3 DNA sequence: TGTGCCAGCAGCGGCCGGGGACAGAAATACGAGCAGTACTTC. This translates into CASSGRGQKYEQYF.

The chain has TRBV6-5 and TRBJ2-1, with 10 nucleotides matching TRBD2. Germline loops: CDR1 MNHEY, CDR2 SVGAGI. J was trimmed by 8 bases and V by 6 bases; bases with no gene match: 10. This CDR3 has 15 residues. As DNA, the CDR3 is TGTGCCAGCAGCCGGACTAGCGGCCTTATTGATGAGCAGTTCTTC. Translated, it gives CASSRTSGLIDEQFF.

The chain couples TRBV18 to TRBJ1-5; the D gene is possibly TRBD1 (5 bases). V lost 4 bases to trimming and J lost 0 bases, with 10 bases between them. Germline V gene lookup returns CDR1 KGHSH and CDR2 LQKENI. CDR3 length: 15 amino acids. CDR3 in DNA: TGTGCCAGCTCACGGGGCAGGGATAGCAATCAGCCCCAGCATTTT. Translating it yields CASSRGRDSNQPQHF.

The chain joins TRBV19 to TRBJ1-1; a weak D match, TRBD1 (5 bases). CDR3 size: 16 residues. Trimming left V 8 bases short and J 1 base short, with 20 bases between. CDR1 is LNHDA and CDR2 is SQIVND in the germline V gene (reference sequence). The CDR3 reads CASRGFTWYRNTEAFF. The CDR3 bases are TGTGCCAGTCGGGGCTTCACGTGGTATAGGAACACTGAAGCTTTCTTT.

The rearrangement uses TRBV6-5 and TRBJ2-2; 7 bases are shared with TRBD1. The junction had 7 bases not matched to a gene; V was cut back by 6 bases and J by 6 bases. The CDR3 covers 14 residues. Germline CDR1 is MNHEY and CDR2 is SVGAGI. CDR3 sequence reads: CASSLDRVAGELFF. The CDR3 DNA is TGTGCCAGCAGCCTCGACAGGGTGGCCGGGGAGCTGTTTTTT.

This clonotype occurred a few times. This chain links TRBV12-3 or TRBV12-4 with TRBJ1-5, with 11 positions matching TRBD1. CDR3 length: 17 amino acids. Losses at the gene ends were 5 bases for V and 9 bases for J; bases not matched to a gene: 15. The CDR3 DNA reads as TGTGCCAGCAGTAGCAGGACAGGGGGCGACTTGGGGCGGCCCCAGCATTTT. Its protein product is CASSSRTGGDLGRPQHF.

The V and J genes are TRBV15 and TRBJ1-6, with D perhaps TRBD1 (5 bases). Germline V gene data show CDR1 as LNHNV and CDR2 as YYDKDF (reference sequence). The CDR3 contains 15 residues. V was shortened by 1 base and J by 7 bases, with 11 bases between the two germline ends. The CDR3 loop reads CATSRVQGGNSPLHF. CDR3 sequence (DNA): TGTGCCACCAGCAGAGTCCAGGGTGGAAATTCACCCCTCCACTTT.

This clonotype appeared a single time. The rearrangement joins TRBV28 to TRBJ2-7; tentatively, D is TRBD1 or TRBD2 (9 bases each). Germline V lookup: CDR1 MDHEN, CDR2 SYDVKM. The CDR3 consists of 20 residues. Trimming took 6 bases from V and 2 from J, leaving 32 bases between them. CDR3 protein: CASSPLGTGGGLAGPYEQYF. CDR3 DNA sequence: TGTGCCAGCAGCCCCTTGGGTACAGGGGGCGGGCTAGCGGGACCCTACGAGCAGTACTTC.

V is TRBV7-3 and J is TRBJ2-1; D remains unclear. Germline CDR1 reads SGHTA; CDR2 reads FQGTGA. V gave up 1 base and J gave up 13 bases, with 14 bases separating them. This CDR3 is built from 13 residues. CDR3 loop: CASSLRVRGIQFF. CDR3 coding DNA: TGTGCCAGCAGCTTAAGGGTCCGCGGTATTCAGTTCTTC.

V gene TRBV3-1 combines with J gene TRBJ2-7; D is uncertain. The germline V and J ends were trimmed by 1 base and 7 bases, with 14 bases remaining between them. The germline V gene has CDR1 LGHDT and CDR2 YNNKEL (reference sequence). The CDR3 extends over 14 amino acids. The CDR3 spells CASSQVTSSMEQYF. The DNA of the CDR3 is TGTGCCAGCAGCCAAGTAACCTCCTCAATGGAGCAGTACTTC.

The J gene is TRBJ2-3, the V gene TRBV7-9; tentatively, D is TRBD2 (5 bases). The CDR3 runs to 16 residues. V was clipped by 5 bases and J by 4 bases, with 19 bases between them. Germline V gene lookup returns CDR1 SEHNR and CDR2 FQNEAQ (reference sequence). In nucleotides, the CDR3 is TGTGCCAGCAGCCAACTACTAGGGCGCGGCGCAGATACGCAGTATTTT. It is translated as CASSQLLGRGADTQYF.

CDR3 in amino acids: CASSTPPGTSGITDTQYF. The CDR3, as DNA: TGTGCCAGCAGCACTCCACCAGGGACTAGCGGGATCACAGATACGCAGTATTTT. V usage is TRBV7-9 and J usage is TRBJ2-3, with TRBD2 matching over 13 bases. V was clipped by 5 bases and J by 2 bases; unmatched bases: 10. The length of the CDR3 is 18 residues. Germline CDR1 reads SEHNR; CDR2 reads FQNEAQ (reference sequence).

This clonotype came up a few times. The rearrangement links TRBV25-1 to TRBJ1-2; 9 nucleotides line up with TRBD1. CDR3 size: 16 residues. Germline lookup yields CDR1 MGHDK and CDR2 SYGVNS. Losses at the gene ends were 2 bases for V and 0 bases for J; bases not matched to a gene: 4. The CDR3 nucleotides read TGTGCCAGCAGTGAAGAAGACAGGGGGACTAACTATGGCTACACCTTC. This translates into CASSEEDRGTNYGYTF.

The V and J genes are TRBV27 and TRBJ1-6; 8 bases line up with TRBD1. This CDR3 has 15 amino acids. Germline loops: CDR1 MNHEY, CDR2 SMNVEV (reference sequence). V lost 5 bases, J lost 10 bases, and 10 bases stayed unmatched. For the CDR3, the DNA is TGTGCCAGCAGTCCTTGGACAGGGTCGGGGTCACCCCTCCACTTT. Residues: CASSPWTGSGSPLHF.

The chain combines TRBV12-3 or TRBV12-4 with TRBJ1-1; D remains ambiguous. The length of the CDR3 is 13 residues. The germline V and J ends were trimmed by 11 bases and 1 base, with 14 bases remaining between them. CDR3 sequence (DNA): TGTGCCGGCACCCTCGCGCAGAACACTGAAGCTTTCTTT. Residues: CAGTLAQNTEAFF.

For the CDR3, the DNA is TGTGCCATAGGGACGACTGAAGCTTTCTTT. Amino acid sequence: CAIGTTEAFF. This chain connects TRBV19 to TRBJ1-1; D is perhaps TRBD1 (5 bases). Trimming removed 10 bases from V and 5 bases from J, with 8 bases in between. Germline V CDR1 and CDR2: LNHDA, SQIVND (reference sequence). The CDR3 is 10 amino acids. Filled out from reference TRBV19 and TRBJ1-1, the complete variable domain reads DGGITQSPKYLFRKEGQNVTLSCEQNLNHDAMYWYRQDPGQGLRLIYYSQIVNDFQKGDIAEGYSVSREKKESFPLTVTSAQKNPTAFYLCAIGTTEAFFGQGTRLTVV.

This clonotype has a handful of counts. The chain uses TRBV6-6 and TRBJ2-7; no definite D call. Germline loops: CDR1 MNHNY, CDR2 SVGAGI (reference sequence). Trimming took off 2 bases at V and 2 bases at J, with 7 bases between the two ends. The CDR3 totals 13 residues. The CDR3 sequence is CASSYRPAYEQYF. Written as DNA, the CDR3 is TGTGCCAGCAGTTACAGGCCGGCCTACGAGCAGTACTTC.

This sequence joins TRBV5-1 and TRBJ1-1, with TRBD1 identical over 7 bases. The CDR3 is 15 amino acids. J gave up 0 bases and V 0 bases, and 2 bases lay outside the gene matches. The germline V gene has CDR1 SGHRS and CDR2 YFSETQ. The CDR3 sequence: CASSLAGQLNTEAFF. CDR3 nucleotide sequence: TGCGCCAGCAGCTTGGCGGGACAGTTGAACACTGAAGCTTTCTTT.

This clonotype has a handful of counts. V and J are TRBV4-1 and TRBJ1-2; the D is unclear. Germline V CDR1 and CDR2: MGHRA, YSYEKL. V was clipped by 0 bases and J by 4 bases, with 9 bases between them. This CDR3 is 14 amino acids long. CDR3 nucleotides: TGCGCCAGCAGCCAAGATATGAACGGCTATGGCTACACCTTC. Encoded protein: CASSQDMNGYGYTF.

This clonotype was counted only a few times. The CDR3 loop is CASSLVTGINQPQHF. In DNA, the CDR3 is TGTGCCAGCAGTCTAGTCACAGGGATAAATCAGCCCCAGCATTTT. This chain links TRBV2 with TRBJ1-5, with a tentative D call TRBD1 (6 bases). This CDR3 region has 15 residues. CDR1 SNHLY and CDR2 FYNNEI come from the germline V gene. Trimming pared 5 bases from V and 4 bases from J, leaving 15 bases between.

This chain uses TRBV11-2 with TRBJ1-1; 8 nucleotides agree with TRBD1. This CDR3 is 15 amino acids long. Germline V gene data show CDR1 as SGHAT and CDR2 as FQNNGV. With V trimmed by 3 bases and J by 2 bases, 5 bases remained unmatched. The CDR3 reads CASSLQPGGNTEAFF. The CDR3 DNA follows: TGTGCCAGCAGCTTGCAGCCAGGGGGCAACACTGAAGCTTTCTTT.

The chain recombines TRBV12-3 or TRBV12-4 with TRBJ2-6, with D possibly being TRBD1 or TRBD2 (6 bases each). Trimming took 4 bases from V and 1 from J, leaving 17 bases between them. This CDR3 is built from 18 residues. The CDR3 spells CASSSRDMGFSGANVLTF. CDR3 DNA: TGTGCCAGCAGTTCGCGGGACATGGGTTTTTCTGGGGCCAACGTCCTGACTTTC.

This sequence joins TRBV15 and TRBJ1-6; D unclear. Germline CDR1 and CDR2: LNHNV and YYDKDF (reference sequence). The CDR3 totals 14 residues. V lost 3 bases and J lost 9, with 12 bases in between. CDR3 bases: TGTGCCACCAGCAGGGAAAAGGAGTCTTCACCCCTCCACTTT. It is translated as CATSREKESSPLHF.